This T cell receptor (beta chain) was recovered during a study of blood T cells in healthy people across ages. Points from the study as a whole: Among long-lived donors, naive CD4+ cells were more numerous and diversity higher than in aged donors. Lack of knowledge of donor CMV status possibly confounded expanded clonotype changes. A roughly linear age-dependent decrease characterized TCR beta diversity per million T cells.

This clonotype was seen more than once but under ten times. Antigen specificity is unknown. Germline V gene data show CDR1 as SGDLS and CDR2 as YYNGEE. This CDR3 region has 15 residues. V gave up 0 bases and J gave up 6 bases; unmatched junction bases: 5. Sample-barcoded 5' priming and a J-beta primer mix drove a second PCR of roughly 7 to 11 cycles. MiXCR, run by TCRdb on the 5' RACE reads, gives a single entry per CDR3 protein. The table has around 940,000 distinct CDR3 sequences, roughly 47% seen once. Peripheral blood was drawn, about 9.7 milliliters per donor. The specimen was blood. The source is a woman aged 55-69 years in good health. The chain recombines TRBV9 with TRBJ2-3; TRBD1 aligns across 9 bases. CDR3 coding DNA: TGTGCCAGCAGCGTAGGGACAGGGGATTGGGATACGCAGTATTTT. Its translation: CASSVGTGDWDTQYF.